This TCR beta chain stems from a study of blood T cell repertoires in COVID-19. Study in general: Sources were T cells, B-cell-depleted T cells, or PBMCs; the material itself was cDNA or gDNA.

As processed by the authors: For nucleated cells, counts were estimated from reference gene primer amplification. The method was immunoSEQ multiplex PCR; TCRdb's version includes in-frame clones alone and lacks a portion of them. That table is the source of V, J and clone size, and D and trimming were worked out from the DNA. The repertoire holds a few hundred thousand clones, with 85% to 90% as singletons. The V gene's germline CDR1 is KGHSH and CDR2 LQKENI. CDR3 length: 14 amino acids. Trimming pared 0 bases from V and 6 bases from J, leaving 11 bases between. Participants came from about two dozen US areas, aged about 18 to 89 years. Cohort 3 donors counted as recovered after two negative PCRs, clearance, or resolved symptoms.

The sequencing input was PBMCs or T cells enriched from blood (not recorded which). This TCR was recovered from a man aged 35 to 55 who had recovered from COVID-19. The chain recombines TRBV18 with TRBJ1-2; tentative D call: TRBD1 (5 bases). CDR3 protein: CASSPPGGYNGYTF. CDR3 coding DNA: TGTGCCAGCTCACCACCGGGGGGATACAATGGCTACACCTTC.